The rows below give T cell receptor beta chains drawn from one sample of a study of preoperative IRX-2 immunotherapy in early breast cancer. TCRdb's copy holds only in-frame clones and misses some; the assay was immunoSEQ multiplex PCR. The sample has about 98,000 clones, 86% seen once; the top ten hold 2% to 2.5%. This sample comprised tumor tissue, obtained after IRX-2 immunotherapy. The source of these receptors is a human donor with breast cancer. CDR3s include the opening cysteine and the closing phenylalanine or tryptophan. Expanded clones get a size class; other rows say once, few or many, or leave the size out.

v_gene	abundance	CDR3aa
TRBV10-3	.	CAISESISGYEQYF
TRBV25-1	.	CASSGGQGTNEKLFF
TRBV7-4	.	CASSRGLAQLGSYNEQFF
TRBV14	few	CASSQGPGSPQHF
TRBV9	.	CASSVDNTGELFF
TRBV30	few	CAWSLSTGNQPQHF
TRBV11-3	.	CASSLVAGTGFSEQFF
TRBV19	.	CASSIGTLGVRPQHF
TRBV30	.	CAWSVGNNQPQHF
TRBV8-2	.	CASNRTPGSRQPQHF
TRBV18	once	CASSPDRTGPTNSPLHF
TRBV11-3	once	CASSLVLAGNEQYF
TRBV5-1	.	CASSSGTSSNEQFF
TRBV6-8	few	CASSPQTGAQPQHF
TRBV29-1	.	CSARQSSYEQYF
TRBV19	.	CATRAETGSNQPQHF
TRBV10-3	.	CAISQSSDSNQPQHF
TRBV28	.	CASSFPGTGNNEQFF
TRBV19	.	CASSIPGTDTQYF
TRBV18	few	CASSPDRGVTNEKLFF
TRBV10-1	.	CASTGTGVEAFF
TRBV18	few	CASSPPNPGQDGRAFF
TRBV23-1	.	CASSQAAASYNEQFF
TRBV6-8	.	CASVREPSNEKLFF
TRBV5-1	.	CASSPGAGGDHEQYF
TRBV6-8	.	CASSYSRWRNQPQHF
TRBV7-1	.	CASSHGSQWALHF
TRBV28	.	CASRGQSTYEQYF
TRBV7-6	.	CASSVGFRTPTNEKLFF